The rows below give T cell receptor beta chains drawn from one sample of a study of T cell repertoires in cytomegalovirus infection. Their target antigens are unknown. TCRdb called the reads again in MiXCR, with one record for every CDR3 protein. Found here are approximately 910,000 distinct CDR3 sequences, about 33% of them singletons; the top ten hold roughly an eighth. The starting material was cultured CD8+ T cells from PBMCs, obtained from culture after CMV antigen stimulation. The receptors derive from a human donor in good health (CMV status not recorded). Some clones in this sample may be carry-over from other donors' samples. The CDR3 runs from the conserved cysteine through the conserved F or W. A D gene is named only where the DNA matches it firmly. The size entry is marked missing in some rows and otherwise reads once, few, many or a size class.

clone size | D gene | J gene | V gene | CDR3 DNA | CDR3 protein
. | . | TRBJ2-1 | TRBV29-1 | TGCAGCGTTGTGGTGAGCCATGAGCAGTTCTTC | CSVVVSHEQFF
. | . | TRBJ2-1 | TRBV6-2/TRBV6-3 | TGTGCCAGCAGTATGAGACAGCCTTCCTACAATGAGCAGTTCTTC | CASSMRQPSYNEQFF
few | . | TRBJ2-1 | TRBV7-7 | TGTGCTAGCAGCTTAGTGGGCGGCAGGAATGAGCAGTTCTTC | CASSLVGGRNEQFF
. | . | TRBJ2-1 | TRBV2 | TGTGCCAGCAGCAGGGGAAGGGACAATGAGCAGTTCTTC | CASSRGRDNEQFF
few | . | TRBJ1-1 | TRBV2 | TGTGCCAGCAGCCTCCCCTGGGGGGGCTTAGGCACTGAAGCTTTCTTT | CASSLPWGGLGTEAFF
. | . | TRBJ2-3 | TRBV11-2 | TGTGCCAGCAGCTTCCGTCGCGAAGACCTAGGTTTT | CASSFRREDLGF
. | . | TRBJ1-1 | TRBV12-5 | TGTGCTAGTGGGGAGGACCGGACTGAAGCTTTCTTT | CASGEDRTEAFF
. | . | TRBJ2-3 | TRBV24-1 | TGTGCCACCAGTGAGGGGGCGGGCACAGATACGCAGTATTTT | CATSEGAGTDTQYF
. | . | TRBJ1-2 | TRBV4-3 | TGCGCCAGCAGCCTCACAAGGGGCCATGGCTACACCTTC | CASSLTRGHGYTF
few | . | TRBJ2-5 | TRBV10-3 | TGTGCCATCAGTGATTTGGACAGCCAAGAGACCCAGTACTTC | CAISDLDSQETQYF
few | TRBD1 | TRBJ2-2 | TRBV24-1 | TGTGCCACCAGTGATCTAGGACAGGAAGGGACCGGGGAGCTGTTTTTT | CATSDLGQEGTGELFF
. | . | TRBJ2-5 | TRBV7-2 | TGTGCCAGCCGGCCCCCGGGGGCGGGCGGGGAGACCCAGTACTTC | CASRPPGAGGETQYF
. | . | TRBJ1-5 | TRBV6-6 | TGTGCCAGCCGCCGAACCGCTACATACCGACAGCCTAATCAGCCCCAGCATTTT | CASRRTATYRQPNQPQHF
. | TRBD1 | TRBJ1-6 | TRBV4-1 | TGCGCCAGCAGCGCACACAGGGGGCTAACTTCACCCCTCCACTTT | CASSAHRGLTSPLHF
few | . | TRBJ2-2 | TRBV19 | TGTGCCAGTATCGGGGGGCCCGGGGAGCTGTTTTTT | CASIGGPGELFF
few | . | TRBJ1-1 | TRBV11-2 | TGTGCCAGCAAAGGTGACACTTCGAACACTGAAGCTTTCTTT | CASKGDTSNTEAFF
few | . | TRBJ1-1 | TRBV4-3 | TGCGCCAGCAGCCAAGGGGTTAATGGGAACACTGAAGCTTTCTTT | CASSQGVNGNTEAFF
few | . | TRBJ1-6 | TRBV5-4 | TGTGCCAGCAGCTTCGGGGCTTCTACTGGGGATTCACCCCTCCACTTT | CASSFGASTGDSPLHF
few | . | TRBJ1-1 | TRBV12-5 | TGTGCTAGTGGTTTTCAGGGGATGAGGATCACTGAAGCTTTCTTT | CASGFQGMRITEAFF
. | . | TRBJ2-1 | TRBV27 | TGTGCCAGCAGTACGAGGGGACTCCCAAACAATGAGCAGTTCTTC | CASSTRGLPNNEQFF
. | . | TRBJ2-2 | TRBV2 | TGTGCCAGCAGTGTACCTCCCGGGCCGAACACCGGGGAGCCGTTTTTT | CASSVPPGPNTGEPFF
few | . | TRBJ2-1 | TRBV11-1 | TGTGCCAGCAGCTTAGCGGGGGGGCGATCCCCCCAGTTCTTC | CASSLAGGRSPQFF
. | . | TRBJ2-1 | TRBV7-4 | TGTGCCAGCAGCCCCGTTGGGGCCCATGAGCAGTTCTTC | CASSPVGAHEQFF
. | . | TRBJ1-2 | TRBV4-1 | TGCGCCAGCAGCCTCTTAAGCGCTTCCGGGCCCGGGGCTTTCTTC | CASSLLSASGPGAFF
. | . | TRBJ2-3 | TRBV10-3 | TGTGCCATCAGTGAGTCTGCTGGGGGTGGAGATACGCAGTATTTT | CAISESAGGGDTQYF
. | TRBD1 | TRBJ2-5 | TRBV7-9 | TGTGCCAGCAGCCCCCTGACAGGGGAAGAGACCCAGTACTTC | CASSPLTGEETQYF
once | TRBD1 | TRBJ1-1 | TRBV10-2 | TGCGCCAGCAGATCCGGGACAGGGGGCACTGAAGCTTTCTTT | CASRSGTGGTEAFF
once | . | TRBJ1-5 | TRBV4-1 | TGCGCCAGCAGCCAAGCGTTTCCGGGTTCCCAGCCCCAGCATTTT | CASSQAFPGSQPQHF